Below, one T cell receptor beta chain is given with its context. The antigen is undetermined. The CDR3 spans 13 residues. Deletions cut 3 bases from V and 2 bases from J, with 8 bases between. CDR1 is SGHNT and CDR2 is YYREEE in the germline V gene (reference sequence). Data came from immunoSEQ multiplex PCR; TCRdb stores just in-frame clones and leaves some out. The data hold 80,000 to 100,000 clones, with roughly 91% observed a single time. This entry comes from a study of OX40 agonist ivuxolimab in advanced cancers. Looking at the study overall: Patients were infused with ivuxolimab every 2 weeks at 0.01 to 10 mg/kg. Under the entry rules, prior anti-PD-1, anti-PD-L1 or anti-CTLA-4 therapy was allowed, and 35% to 40% had some. Study results and limitations: At 0.1-3.0 mg/kg, partial responders had clonal expansion among the lowest observed.

J is TRBJ1-2 and V is TRBV5-4, with D uncertain. The sequenced sample was CD4+ or CD8+ T cells sorted from blood, obtained in a trial of the OX40 agonist ivuxolimab. The TCR originated in an adult with an advanced solid tumor such as melanoma, head and neck, liver or kidney cancer. The chain's CDR3 is CASSYDKNYGYTF. Here the CDR3 DNA reads TGTGCCAGCAGCTACGACAAGAACTATGGCTACACCTTC.